This record looks at one TCR beta chain sequence and its context. This sample stems from a study of shared clonotypes between healthy human individuals. Genomic DNA from each subset was divided evenly over several immunoSEQ plates. Clones were read by immunoSEQ multiplex PCR, and TCRdb kept only the in-frame ones, dropping some. The sample yields more than 550,000 clones, approximately 77% seen once. Trimming pared 0 bases from V and 3 bases from J, leaving 9 bases between. Germline loops: CDR1 SGHDT, CDR2 YYEEEE. This CDR3 is 14 amino acids long. The sequence came from a woman in her thirties in good health. What was sequenced was memory CD4+ T cells sorted from blood. Subset specified: CD45RA-negative fraction. The chain combines TRBV5-6 with TRBJ1-1, with no clear D. CDR3 loop: CASSLGRRDTEAFF. DNA of the CDR3: TGTGCCAGCAGCTTGGGCAGGAGGGACACTGAAGCTTTCTTT.